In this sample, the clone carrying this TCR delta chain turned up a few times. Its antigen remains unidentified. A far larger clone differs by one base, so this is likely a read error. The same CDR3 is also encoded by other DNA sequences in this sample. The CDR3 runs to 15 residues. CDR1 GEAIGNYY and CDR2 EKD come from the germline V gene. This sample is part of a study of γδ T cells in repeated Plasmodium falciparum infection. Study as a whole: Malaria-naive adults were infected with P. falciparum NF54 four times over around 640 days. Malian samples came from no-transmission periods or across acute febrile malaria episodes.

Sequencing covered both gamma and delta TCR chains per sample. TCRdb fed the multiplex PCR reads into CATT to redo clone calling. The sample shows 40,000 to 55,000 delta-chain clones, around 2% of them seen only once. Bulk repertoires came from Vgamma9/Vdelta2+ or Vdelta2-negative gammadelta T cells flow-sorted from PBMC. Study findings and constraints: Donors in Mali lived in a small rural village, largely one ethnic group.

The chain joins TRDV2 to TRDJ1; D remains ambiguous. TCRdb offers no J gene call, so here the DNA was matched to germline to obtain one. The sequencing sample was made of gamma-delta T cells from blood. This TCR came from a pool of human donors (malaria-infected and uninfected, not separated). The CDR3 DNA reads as TGTGCTTGTGACACCGTATTGAGAAGCACCGATAAACTCATCTTT. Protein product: CACDTVLRSTDKLIF.